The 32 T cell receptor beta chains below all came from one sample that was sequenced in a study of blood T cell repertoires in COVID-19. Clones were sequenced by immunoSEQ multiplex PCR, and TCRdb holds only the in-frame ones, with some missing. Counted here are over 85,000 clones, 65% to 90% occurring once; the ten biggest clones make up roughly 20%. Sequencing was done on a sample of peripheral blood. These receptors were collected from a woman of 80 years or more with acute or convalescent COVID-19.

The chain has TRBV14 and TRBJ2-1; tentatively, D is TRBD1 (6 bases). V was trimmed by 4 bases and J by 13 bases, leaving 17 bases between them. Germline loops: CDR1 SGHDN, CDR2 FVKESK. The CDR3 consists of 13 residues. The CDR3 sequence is CASSLNFRTDQFF. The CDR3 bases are TGTGCCAGCAGCCTAAATTTCCGGACAGACCAGTTCTTC. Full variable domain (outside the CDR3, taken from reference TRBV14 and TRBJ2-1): EAGVTQFPSHSVIEKGQTVTLRCDPISGHDNLYWYRRVMGKEIKFLLHFVKESKQDESGMPNNRFLAERTGGTYSTLKVQPAELEDSGVYFCASSLNFRTDQFFGPGTRLTVL.

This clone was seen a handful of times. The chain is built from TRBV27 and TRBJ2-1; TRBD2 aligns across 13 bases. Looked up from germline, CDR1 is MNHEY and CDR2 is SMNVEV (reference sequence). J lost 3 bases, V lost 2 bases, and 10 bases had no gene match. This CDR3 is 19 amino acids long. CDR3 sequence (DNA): TGTGCCAGCAGTTTAGGGACTAGCGGGGTATCTCCCATCTACAATGAGCAGTTCTTC. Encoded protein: CASSLGTSGVSPIYNEQFF.

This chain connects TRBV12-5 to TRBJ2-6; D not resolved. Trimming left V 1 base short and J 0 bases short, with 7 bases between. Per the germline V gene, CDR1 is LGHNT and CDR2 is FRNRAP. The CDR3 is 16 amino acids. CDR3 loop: CASGLATVSGANVLTF. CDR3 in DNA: TGTGCTAGTGGTTTGGCCACAGTCTCTGGGGCCAACGTCCTGACTTTC.

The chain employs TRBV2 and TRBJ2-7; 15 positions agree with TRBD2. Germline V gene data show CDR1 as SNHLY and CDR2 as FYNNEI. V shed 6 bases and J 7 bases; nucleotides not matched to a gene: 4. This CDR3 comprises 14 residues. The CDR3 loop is CASSPGLAGGEQYF. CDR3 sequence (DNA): TGTGCCAGCAGCCCCGGACTAGCGGGAGGGGAGCAGTACTTC.

CDR3 in DNA: TGCAGCGTCGCAGGACTTCCGAACACTGAAGCTTTCTTT. Translated, it gives CSVAGLPNTEAFF. This chain connects TRBV29-1 to TRBJ1-1; D not resolved. V was cut by 6 bases and J by 1 base, with 12 bases left in between. Germline lookup yields CDR1 SQVTM and CDR2 ANQGSEA. This CDR3 has 13 residues.

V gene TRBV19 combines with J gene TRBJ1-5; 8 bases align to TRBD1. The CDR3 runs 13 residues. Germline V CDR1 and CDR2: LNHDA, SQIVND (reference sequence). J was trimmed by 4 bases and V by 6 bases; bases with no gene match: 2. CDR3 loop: CASRGQANQPQHF. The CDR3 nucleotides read TGTGCCAGTAGGGGACAGGCTAATCAGCCCCAGCATTTT.

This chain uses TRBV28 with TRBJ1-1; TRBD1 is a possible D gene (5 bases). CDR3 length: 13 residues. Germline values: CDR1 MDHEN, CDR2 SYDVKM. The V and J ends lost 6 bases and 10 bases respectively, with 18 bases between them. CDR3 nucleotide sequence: TGTGCCAGCAGCCCAGGGACTTTTGCGGTAGCTTTCTTT. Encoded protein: CASSPGTFAVAFF.

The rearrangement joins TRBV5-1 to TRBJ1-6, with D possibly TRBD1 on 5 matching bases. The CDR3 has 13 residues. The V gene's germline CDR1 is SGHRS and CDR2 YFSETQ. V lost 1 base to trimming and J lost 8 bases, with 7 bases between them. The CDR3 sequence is CASSLTGYSPLHF. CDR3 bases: TGCGCCAGCAGCTTGACAGGTTATTCACCCCTCCACTTT.

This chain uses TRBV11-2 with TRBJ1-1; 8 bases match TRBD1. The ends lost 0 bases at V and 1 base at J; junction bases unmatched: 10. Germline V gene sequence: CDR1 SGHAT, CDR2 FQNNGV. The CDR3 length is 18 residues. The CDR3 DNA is TGTGCCAGCAGCTTAGATACACCAGGACAGGGCTGGAACACTGAAGCTTTCTTT. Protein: CASSLDTPGQGWNTEAFF.

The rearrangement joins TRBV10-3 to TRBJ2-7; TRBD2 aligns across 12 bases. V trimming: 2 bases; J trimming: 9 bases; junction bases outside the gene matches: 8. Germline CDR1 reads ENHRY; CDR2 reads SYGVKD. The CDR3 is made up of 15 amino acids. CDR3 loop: CAISEGLAGTTSQYF. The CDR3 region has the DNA TGTGCCATCAGTGAGGGACTAGCGGGGACTACGTCGCAGTACTTC.

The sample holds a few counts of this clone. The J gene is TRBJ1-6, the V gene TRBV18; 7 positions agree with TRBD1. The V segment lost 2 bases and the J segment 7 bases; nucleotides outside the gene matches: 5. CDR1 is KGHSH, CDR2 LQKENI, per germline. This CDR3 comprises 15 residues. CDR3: CASSPEGQRNSPLHF. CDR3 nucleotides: TGTGCCAGCTCACCAGAGGGACAGAGAAATTCACCCCTCCACTTT.

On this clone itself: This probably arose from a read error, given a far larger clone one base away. The CDR3 DNA reads TGTGCCAGCAGCTTTCAGGGGAACACTGAAGCTTTCTTT. It translates to CASSFQGNTEAFF. This rearrangement joins TRBV7-3 to TRBJ1-1, with D maybe TRBD1 (5 bases). Per germline, CDR1 SGHTA and CDR2 FQGTGA. V was trimmed by 3 bases and J by 1 base, leaving 6 bases between them. This CDR3 comprises 13 residues.

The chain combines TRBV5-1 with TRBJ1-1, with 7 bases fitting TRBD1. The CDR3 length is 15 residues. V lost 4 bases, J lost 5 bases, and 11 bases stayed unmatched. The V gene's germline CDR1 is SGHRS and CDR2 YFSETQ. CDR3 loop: CASSLSGTAGTEAFF. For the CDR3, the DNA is TGCGCCAGCAGCCTATCCGGGACAGCCGGAACTGAAGCTTTCTTT.

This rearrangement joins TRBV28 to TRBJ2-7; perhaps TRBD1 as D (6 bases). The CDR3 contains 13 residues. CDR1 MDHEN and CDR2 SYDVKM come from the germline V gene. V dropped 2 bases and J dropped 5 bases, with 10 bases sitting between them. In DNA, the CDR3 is TGTGCCAGCAGTTTAGACAGGAGCGACGAGCAGTACTTC. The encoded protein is CASSLDRSDEQYF.

The CDR3: CAIGAGMNTEAFF. The CDR3 nucleotides read TGTGCCATCGGTGCAGGGATGAACACTGAAGCTTTCTTT. The rearrangement links TRBV10-3 to TRBJ1-1; possible D gene TRBD1, 5 bases. With 8 bases removed from V and 0 bases from J, the gap between germline ends came to 10 bases. Germline V CDR1 and CDR2: ENHRY, SYGVKD. The CDR3 loop spans 13 amino acids.

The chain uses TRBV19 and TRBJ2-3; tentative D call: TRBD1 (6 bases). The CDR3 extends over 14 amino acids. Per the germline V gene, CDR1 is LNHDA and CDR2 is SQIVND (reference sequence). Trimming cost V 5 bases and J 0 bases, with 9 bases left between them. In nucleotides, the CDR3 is TGTGCCAGTAGTTTTACAGGGAGCACAGATACGCAGTATTTT. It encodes CASSFTGSTDTQYF. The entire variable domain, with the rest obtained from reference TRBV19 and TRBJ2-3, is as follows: DGGITQSPKYLFRKEGQNVTLSCEQNLNHDAMYWYRQDPGQGLRLIYYSQIVNDFQKGDIAEGYSVSREKKESFPLTVTSAQKNPTAFYLCASSFTGSTDTQYFGPGTRLTVL.

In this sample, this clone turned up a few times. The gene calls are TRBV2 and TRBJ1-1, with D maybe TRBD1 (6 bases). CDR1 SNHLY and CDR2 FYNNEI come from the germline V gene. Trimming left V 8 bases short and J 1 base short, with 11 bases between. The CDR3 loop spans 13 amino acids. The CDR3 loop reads CASGTRGNTEAFF. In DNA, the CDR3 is TGTGCCAGCGGTACCAGGGGGAACACTGAAGCTTTCTTT.

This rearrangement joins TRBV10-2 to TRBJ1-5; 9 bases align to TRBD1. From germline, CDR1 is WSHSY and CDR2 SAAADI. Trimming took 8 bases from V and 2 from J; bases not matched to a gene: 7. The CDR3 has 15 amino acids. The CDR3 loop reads CASRDRVSGNQPQHF. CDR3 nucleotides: TGCGCCAGCCGGGACAGGGTAAGCGGCAATCAGCCCCAGCATTTT.

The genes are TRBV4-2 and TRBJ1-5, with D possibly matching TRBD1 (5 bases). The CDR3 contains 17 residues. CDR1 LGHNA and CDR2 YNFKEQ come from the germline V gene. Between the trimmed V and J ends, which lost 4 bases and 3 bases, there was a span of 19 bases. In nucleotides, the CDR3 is TGTGCCAGCAGCCCCTGGGAAACAGGCCGTCCCAATCAGCCCCAGCATTTT. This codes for CASSPWETGRPNQPQHF.

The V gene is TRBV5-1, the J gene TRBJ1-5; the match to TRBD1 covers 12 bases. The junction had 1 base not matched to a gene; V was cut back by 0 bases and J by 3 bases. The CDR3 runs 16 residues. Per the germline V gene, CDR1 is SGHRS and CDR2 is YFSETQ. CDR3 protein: CASSLGDRGPNQPQHF. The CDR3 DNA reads TGCGCCAGCAGCTTGGGGGACAGGGGGCCCAATCAGCCCCAGCATTTT. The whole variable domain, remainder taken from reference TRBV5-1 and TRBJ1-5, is KAGVTQTPRYLIKTRGQQVTLSCSPISGHRSVSWYQQTPGQGLQFLFEYFSETQRNKGNFPGRFSGRQFSNSRSEMNVSTLELGDSALYLCASSLGDRGPNQPQHFGDGTRLSIL.

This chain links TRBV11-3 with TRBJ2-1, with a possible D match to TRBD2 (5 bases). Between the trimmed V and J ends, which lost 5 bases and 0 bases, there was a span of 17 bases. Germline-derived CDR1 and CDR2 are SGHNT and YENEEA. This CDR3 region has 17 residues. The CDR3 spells CASSAAGAAPSYNEQFF. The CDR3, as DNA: TGTGCCAGCAGCGCCGCCGGAGCGGCTCCCTCCTACAATGAGCAGTTCTTC.

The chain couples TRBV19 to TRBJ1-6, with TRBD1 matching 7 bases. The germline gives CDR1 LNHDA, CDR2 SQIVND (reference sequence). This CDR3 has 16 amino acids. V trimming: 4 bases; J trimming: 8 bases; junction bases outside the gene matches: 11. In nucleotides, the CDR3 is TGTGCCAGTAGTACAATACAGGGGTCTATAGATTCACCCCTCCACTTT. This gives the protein CASSTIQGSIDSPLHF. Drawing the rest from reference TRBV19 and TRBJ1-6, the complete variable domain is DGGITQSPKYLFRKEGQNVTLSCEQNLNHDAMYWYRQDPGQGLRLIYYSQIVNDFQKGDIAEGYSVSREKKESFPLTVTSAQKNPTAFYLCASSTIQGSIDSPLHFGNGTRLTVT.

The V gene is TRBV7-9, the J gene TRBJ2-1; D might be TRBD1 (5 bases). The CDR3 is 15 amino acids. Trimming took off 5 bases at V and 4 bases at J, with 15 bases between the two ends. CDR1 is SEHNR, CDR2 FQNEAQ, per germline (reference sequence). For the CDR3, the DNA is TGTGCCAGCAGCATTCACCTTACAGGATACAATGAGCAGTTCTTC. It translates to CASSIHLTGYNEQFF.

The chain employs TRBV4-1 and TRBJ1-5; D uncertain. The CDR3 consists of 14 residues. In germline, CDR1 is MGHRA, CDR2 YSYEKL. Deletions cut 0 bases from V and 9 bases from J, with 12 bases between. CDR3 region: CASSQEEGSGPQHF. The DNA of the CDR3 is TGCGCCAGCAGCCAAGAGGAAGGTTCGGGGCCCCAGCATTTT.

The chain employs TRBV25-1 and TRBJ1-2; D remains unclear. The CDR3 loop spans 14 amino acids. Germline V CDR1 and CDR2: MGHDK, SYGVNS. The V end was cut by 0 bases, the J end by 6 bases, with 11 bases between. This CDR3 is CASSEYPQVDGYTF. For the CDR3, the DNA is TGTGCCAGCAGTGAATACCCGCAGGTTGATGGCTACACCTTC.

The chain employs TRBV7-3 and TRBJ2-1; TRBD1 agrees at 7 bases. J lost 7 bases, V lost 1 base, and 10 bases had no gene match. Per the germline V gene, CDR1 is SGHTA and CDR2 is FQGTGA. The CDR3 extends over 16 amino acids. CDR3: CASSLREGAGLNEQFF. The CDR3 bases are TGTGCCAGCAGCTTAAGAGAGGGGGCTGGATTAAATGAGCAGTTCTTC.

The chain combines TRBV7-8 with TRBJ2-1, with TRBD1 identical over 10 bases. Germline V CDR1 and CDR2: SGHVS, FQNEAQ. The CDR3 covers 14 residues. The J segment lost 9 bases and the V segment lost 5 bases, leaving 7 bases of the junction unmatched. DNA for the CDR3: TGTGCCAGCAGCCTCCGGGACAGGGGATCTGAGCAGTTCTTC. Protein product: CASSLRDRGSEQFF.

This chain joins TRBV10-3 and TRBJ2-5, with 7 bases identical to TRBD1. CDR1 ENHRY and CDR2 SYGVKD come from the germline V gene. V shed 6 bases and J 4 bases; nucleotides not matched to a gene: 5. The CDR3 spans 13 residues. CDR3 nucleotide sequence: TGTGCCATCAGCGACAGGGACCTAGAGACCCAGTACTTC. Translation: CAISDRDLETQYF.

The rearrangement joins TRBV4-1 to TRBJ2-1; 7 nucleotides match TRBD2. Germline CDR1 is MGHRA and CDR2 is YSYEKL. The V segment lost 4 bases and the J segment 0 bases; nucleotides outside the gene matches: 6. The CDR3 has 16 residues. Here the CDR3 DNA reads TGCGCCAGCAGCCCTTCGGGGGGAAACTCCTACAATGAGCAGTTCTTC. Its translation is CASSPSGGNSYNEQFF.

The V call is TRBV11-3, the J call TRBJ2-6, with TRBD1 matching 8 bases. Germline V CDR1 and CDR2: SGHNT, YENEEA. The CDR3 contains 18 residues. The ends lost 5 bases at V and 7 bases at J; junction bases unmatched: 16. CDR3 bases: TGTGCCAGCAGCCCCAGACAGGGGCCCCTTTTGGGAGCCAACGTCCTGACTTTC. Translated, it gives CASSPRQGPLLGANVLTF.

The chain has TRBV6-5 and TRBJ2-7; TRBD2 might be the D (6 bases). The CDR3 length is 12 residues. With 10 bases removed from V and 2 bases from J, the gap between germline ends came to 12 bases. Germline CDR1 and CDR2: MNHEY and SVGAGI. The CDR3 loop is CATRTGAYEQYF. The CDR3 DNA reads TGTGCCACCCGGACGGGAGCCTACGAGCAGTACTTC.

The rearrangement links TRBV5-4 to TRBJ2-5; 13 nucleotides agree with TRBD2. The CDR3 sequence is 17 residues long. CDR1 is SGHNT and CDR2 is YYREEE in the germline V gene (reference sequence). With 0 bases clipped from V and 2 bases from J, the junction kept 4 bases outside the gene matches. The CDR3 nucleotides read TGTGCCAGCAGCTTGGGGACTAGCGGGGGACCACAAGAGACCCAGTACTTC. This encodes CASSLGTSGGPQETQYF.